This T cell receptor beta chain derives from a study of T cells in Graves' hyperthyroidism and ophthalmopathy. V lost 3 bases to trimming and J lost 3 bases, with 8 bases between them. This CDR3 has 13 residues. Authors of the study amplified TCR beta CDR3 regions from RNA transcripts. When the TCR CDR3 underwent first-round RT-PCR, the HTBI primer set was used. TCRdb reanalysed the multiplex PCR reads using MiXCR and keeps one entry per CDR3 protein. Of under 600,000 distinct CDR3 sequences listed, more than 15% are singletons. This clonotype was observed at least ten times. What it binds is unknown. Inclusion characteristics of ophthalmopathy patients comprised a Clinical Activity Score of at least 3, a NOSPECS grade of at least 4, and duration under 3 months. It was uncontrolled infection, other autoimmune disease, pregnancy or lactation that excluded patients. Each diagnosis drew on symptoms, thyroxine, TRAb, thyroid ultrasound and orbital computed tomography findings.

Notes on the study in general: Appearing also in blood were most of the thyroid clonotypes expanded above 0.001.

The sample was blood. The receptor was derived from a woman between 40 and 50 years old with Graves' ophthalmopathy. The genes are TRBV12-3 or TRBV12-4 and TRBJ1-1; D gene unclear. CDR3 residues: CASSFQADTEAFF. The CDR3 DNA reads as TGTGCCAGCAGTTTCCAGGCAGACACTGAAGCTTTCTTT.